The clone carrying this TCR beta chain came up once. Germline values: CDR1 LNHDA, CDR2 SQIVND (reference sequence). The CDR3 length is 16 residues. The ends lost 0 bases at V and 3 bases at J; junction bases unmatched: 3. The data are from a study of blood T cell repertoires in COVID-19. Overall study context: There were acute and convalescent COVID-19 samples, and they came from the United States, Italy and Spain. T cells, B-cell-depleted T cells, or PBMCs supplied cDNA or gDNA.

Authors' processing steps: Reference gene primer amplification yielded estimated nucleated cell counts. Generated by immunoSEQ multiplex PCR, the TCRdb table keeps only in-frame clones and is missing some. V, J and clone size are those of that table, while D and trimming were read from the DNA. The repertoire includes 210,000 or so clones, around 85% of them detected once, and 5.1% sits in the top ten. This rearrangement joins TRBV19 to TRBJ1-5, with 9 bases fitting TRBD1. This sequence was found in a human donor in a cohort sampled during active COVID-19. The specimen was peripheral blood. The CDR3 sequence is CASSIDRDRVNQPQHF. The CDR3 nucleotides are TGTGCCAGTAGTATAGATCGGGACAGGGTCAATCAGCCCCAGCATTTT. The full variable domain, its missing parts supplied by reference TRBV19 and TRBJ1-5, is DGGITQSPKYLFRKEGQNVTLSCEQNLNHDAMYWYRQDPGQGLRLIYYSQIVNDFQKGDIAEGYSVSREKKESFPLTVTSAQKNPTAFYLCASSIDRDRVNQPQHFGDGTRLSIL.